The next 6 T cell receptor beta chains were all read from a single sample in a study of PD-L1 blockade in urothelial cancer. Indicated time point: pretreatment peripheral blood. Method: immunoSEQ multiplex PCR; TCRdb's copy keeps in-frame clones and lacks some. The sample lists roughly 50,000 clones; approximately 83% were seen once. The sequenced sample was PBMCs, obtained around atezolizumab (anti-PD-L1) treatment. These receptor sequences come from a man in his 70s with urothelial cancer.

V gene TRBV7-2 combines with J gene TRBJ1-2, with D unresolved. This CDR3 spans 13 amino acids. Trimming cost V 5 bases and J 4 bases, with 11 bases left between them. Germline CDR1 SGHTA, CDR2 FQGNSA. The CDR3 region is CASSRAEVYGYTF. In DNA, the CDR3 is TGTGCCAGCAGCCGGGCGGAGGTCTATGGCTACACCTTC.

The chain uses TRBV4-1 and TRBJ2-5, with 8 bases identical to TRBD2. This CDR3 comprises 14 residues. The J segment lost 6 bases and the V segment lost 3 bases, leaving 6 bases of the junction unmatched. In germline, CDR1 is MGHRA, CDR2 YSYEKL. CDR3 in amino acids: CASSHRREVKTQYF. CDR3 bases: TGCGCCAGCAGCCATAGGCGGGAGGTAAAGACCCAGTACTTC.

The CDR3: CASSNGHRSSYEQYF. The CDR3 nucleotides are TGTGCCAGCAGCAACGGACACCGAAGCTCCTACGAGCAGTACTTC. The chain joins TRBV21-1 to TRBJ2-7; the table's TRBD1 call for D was not verified on the DNA. TRBV21-1 is flagged as a pseudogene. The CDR3 covers 15 residues.

DNA of the CDR3: TGTGCCAGCAGCTTAACCAGGACAGGGGGGCAGACCGGGGAGCTGTTTTTT. Protein sequence: CASSLTRTGGQTGELFF. The genes are TRBV7-8 and TRBJ2-2; TRBD1 matches 10 bases. Germline V CDR1 and CDR2: SGHVS, FQNEAQ. The CDR3 is 17 amino acids. J gave up 5 bases and V 2 bases, and 8 bases lay outside the gene matches.

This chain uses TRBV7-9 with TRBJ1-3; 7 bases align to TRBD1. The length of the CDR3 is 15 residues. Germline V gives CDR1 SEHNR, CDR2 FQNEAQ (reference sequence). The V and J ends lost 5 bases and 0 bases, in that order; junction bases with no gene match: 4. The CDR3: CASSSGQVSGNTIYF. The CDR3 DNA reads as TGTGCCAGCAGCAGCGGACAGGTCTCTGGAAACACCATATATTTT.

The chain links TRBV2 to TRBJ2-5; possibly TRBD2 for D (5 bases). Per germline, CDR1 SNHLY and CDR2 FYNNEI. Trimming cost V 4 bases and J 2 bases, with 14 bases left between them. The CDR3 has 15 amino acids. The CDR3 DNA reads TGTGCCAGCAGTGCCTTGGACTTCTCACAAGAGACCCAGTACTTC. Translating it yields CASSALDFSQETQYF. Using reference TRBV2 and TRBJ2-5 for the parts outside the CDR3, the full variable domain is EPEVTQTPSHQVTQMGQEVILRCVPISNHLYFYWYRQILGQKVEFLVSFYNNEISEKSEIFDDQFSVERPDGSNFTLKIRSTKLEDSAMYFCASSALDFSQETQYFGPGTRLLVL.